The 17 T cell receptor beta chains below all came from one sample that was sequenced in a study of control samples from healthy donors and cancer patients. Sequencing used immunoSEQ multiplex PCR; TCRdb keeps in-frame clones, though not all of them. The sample includes over 70,000 clones, roughly 89% seen only once; the top ten take 9.5% to 10%. The sample comprised PBMCs. The receptors originated from a woman aged 45 to 65 with colorectal cancer.

This rearrangement joins TRBV7-2 to TRBJ2-2, with 8 bases that match TRBD2. The CDR3 is 15 residues long. Germline V gene lookup returns CDR1 SGHTA and CDR2 FQGNSA. V shed 5 bases, J shed 4 bases, and the junction held 6 bases outside the gene matches. The DNA for the CDR3 is TGTGCCAGCAGCCCGGGGGGGCCCAGCACCGGGGAGCTGTTTTTT. It encodes CASSPGGPSTGELFF.

The gene calls are TRBV28 and TRBJ1-4, with 7 bases matching TRBD1. The V segment lost 6 bases and the J segment 5 bases; nucleotides outside the gene matches: 9. The CDR3 extends over 15 amino acids. Germline V gene lookup returns CDR1 MDHEN and CDR2 SYDVKM. The CDR3 protein is CASSASGTENEKLFF. The CDR3 DNA is TGTGCCAGCAGCGCTTCCGGGACAGAGAATGAAAAACTGTTTTTT.

The chain uses TRBV2 and TRBJ1-1; weak D call: TRBD1 (6 bases). Trimming left V 4 bases short and J 1 base short, with 10 bases between. The CDR3 has 14 residues. CDR1 and CDR2 (germline): SNHLY, FYNNEI. The CDR3 protein is CASSARGGNTEAFF. The CDR3 region has the DNA TGTGCCAGCAGTGCGAGGGGGGGGAACACTGAAGCTTTCTTT.

V and J are TRBV7-2 and TRBJ2-7; D is ambiguous. Trimming shortened V by 0 bases and J by 3 bases, and 6 bases separated the two germline ends. CDR1 and CDR2 (germline): SGHTA, FQGNSA. The CDR3 is 13 residues long. The CDR3 DNA reads TGTGCCAGCAGCTTAGCGAAATACTACGAGCAGTACGTC. Translation gives CASSLAKYYEQYV.

V and J are TRBV18 and TRBJ2-7, with a tentative D call TRBD1 (5 bases). V shed 3 bases and J shed 6 bases, with 12 bases lying between them. The CDR3 totals 13 residues. Germline CDR1 and CDR2: KGHSH and LQKENI. The CDR3 protein is CASSPQGPGEQYV. In DNA form, the CDR3 reads TGTGCCAGCTCACCCCAGGGCCCAGGCGAGCAGTACGTC.

J is TRBJ2-1 and V is TRBV6-2 or TRBV6-3, with TRBD2 identical over 8 bases. Germline CDR1 reads MNHEY; CDR2 reads SVGEGT. The CDR3 covers 12 residues. The ends lost 2 bases at V and 15 bases at J; junction bases unmatched: 6. The CDR3 loop reads CASSYPAGAGFF. DNA for the CDR3: TGTGCCAGCAGTTACCCAGCGGGGGCGGGGTTCTTC.

The rearrangement links TRBV7-3 to TRBJ2-3, with a possible D match to TRBD2 (6 bases). Per the germline V gene, CDR1 is SGHTA and CDR2 is FQGTGA. The CDR3 is 14 residues long. Trimming left V 3 bases short and J 1 base short, with 8 bases between. CDR3 protein: CASSLASGTDTQYF. The CDR3 bases are TGTGCCAGCAGCTTGGCTAGCGGCACAGATACGCAGTATTTT. Full variable domain (remainder filled in from reference TRBV7-3 and TRBJ2-3): GAGVSQTPSNKVTEKGKYVELRCDPISGHTALYWYRQSLGQGPEFLIYFQGTGAADDSGLPNDRFFAVRPEGSVSTLKIQRTERGDSAVYLCASSLASGTDTQYFGPGTRLTVL.

The genes are TRBV6-5 and TRBJ1-1; no reliable D call. The V gene's germline CDR1 is MNHEY and CDR2 SVGAGI. The CDR3 consists of 11 residues. V was cut by 0 bases and J by 8 bases, with 4 bases left in between. The CDR3 sequence is CASSYSSEAFF. DNA of the CDR3: TGTGCCAGCAGTTACTCAAGCGAAGCTTTCTTT.

The chain uses TRBV7-3 and TRBJ1-1; D not certain. The V gene lost 6 bases and the J gene lost 1 base, with 9 bases spanning the gap. This CDR3 has 13 amino acids. Germline V gene data show CDR1 as SGHTA and CDR2 as FQGTGA. The CDR3 nucleotides are TGTGCCAGCAGTGTCCAACAGAACACTGAAGCTTTCTTT. Translated, it gives CASSVQQNTEAFF.

The rearrangement links TRBV18 to TRBJ1-2; unclear D gene. Looked up from germline, CDR1 is KGHSH and CDR2 is LQKENI. This CDR3 comprises 13 residues. Trimming shortened V by 0 bases and J by 4 bases, and 6 bases separated the two germline ends. CDR3: CASSPPNGYGYTF. The CDR3 nucleotides are TGTGCCAGCTCACCACCTAACGGCTATGGCTACACCTTC.

The chain combines TRBV5-1 with TRBJ2-5; D gene ambiguous. Between the trimmed V and J ends, which lost 2 bases and 4 bases, there was a span of 12 bases. This CDR3 is 14 amino acids long. CDR1 is SGHRS, CDR2 YFSETQ, per germline. CDR3 in DNA: TGCGCCAGCAGCTTCGGCCAGGTGCGAGAGACCCAGTACTTC. It encodes CASSFGQVRETQYF.

The gene calls are TRBV5-6 and TRBJ2-2, with D perhaps being TRBD1 or TRBD2 (5 bases each). V dropped 4 bases and J dropped 4 bases, with 14 bases sitting between them. Per germline, CDR1 SGHDT and CDR2 YYEEEE. The CDR3 has 15 amino acids. For the CDR3, the DNA is TGTGCCAGCAGCATCATCCGGGGACCCACCGGGGAGCTGTTTTTT. It yields the protein CASSIIRGPTGELFF.

The rearrangement links TRBV28 to TRBJ1-6, with D hard to call. The CDR3 is 13 amino acids. V was cut by 7 bases and J by 6 bases, with 10 bases left in between. CDR1 is MDHEN, CDR2 SYDVKM, per germline. CDR3 sequence: CASKSRVNSPLHF. The CDR3 region has the DNA TGTGCCAGCAAGAGTCGCGTTAATTCACCCCTCCACTTT.

The chain is built from TRBV30 and TRBJ1-5; a possible D gene is TRBD1 (6 bases). Trimming left V 0 bases short and J 5 bases short, with 8 bases between. The germline V gene has CDR1 GTSNPN and CDR2 SVGIG (reference sequence). This CDR3 region has 13 residues. The CDR3 DNA sequence: TGTGCCTGGAGTGTACAGGGAGATCAGCCCCAGCATTTT. Its protein product is CAWSVQGDQPQHF.

The V call is TRBV28, the J call TRBJ1-2; 9 positions agree with TRBD1. This CDR3 spans 16 amino acids. Looked up from germline, CDR1 is MDHEN and CDR2 is SYDVKM. V dropped 4 bases and J dropped 0; count of bases not matched to a gene: 6. CDR3 bases: TGTGCCAGCAGTTCACAGGGGGCGCGGCCTAACTATGGCTACACCTTC. Translation: CASSSQGARPNYGYTF.

The chain employs TRBV7-2 and TRBJ2-2; 8 bases align to TRBD2. The CDR3 spans 15 residues. After removal of 4 bases from V and 4 bases from J, the junction contained 5 bases not matched to a gene. Per the germline V gene, CDR1 is SGHTA and CDR2 is FQGNSA. The CDR3 reads CASSSRAGATGELFF. For the CDR3, the DNA is TGTGCCAGCAGCTCGCGAGCGGGGGCCACCGGGGAGCTGTTTTTT. Using reference TRBV7-2 and TRBJ2-2 for the parts outside the CDR3, the full variable domain is GAGVSQSPSNKVTEKGKDVELRCDPISGHTALYWYRQSLGQGLEFLIYFQGNSAPDKSGLPSDRFSAERTGGSVSTLTIQRTQQEDSAVYLCASSSRAGATGELFFGEGSRLTVL.

The rearrangement links TRBV3-1 (or the pseudogene TRBV3-2) to TRBJ1-6; tentatively, D is TRBD1 (5 bases). The ends were cut back, 0 bases at V and 7 bases at J, with 19 bases in the middle. This CDR3 spans 18 amino acids. Germline lookup yields CDR1 LGHDT and CDR2 YNNKEL (reference sequence). CDR3 sequence: CASSQDGPGGGTNSPLHF. CDR3 coding DNA: TGTGCCAGCAGCCAAGATGGGCCTGGGGGAGGGACGAATTCACCCCTCCACTTT.